The T cell receptor beta chain under discussion was sequenced for a study of cytomegalovirus exposure and HLA in healthy donors. General observations from the study: HLA-A and HLA-B allele assignments for most subjects were reportedly predicted accurately using TCR beta sequences. In a later analysis, the majority of CMV-associated beta chains seemingly showed HLA restriction. By HLA locus, TCR association rates varied in a later analysis, with DRB1 showing the most and HLA-C the fewest.

This clone was recorded a few times. Its antigen is currently unknown. The germline CDR1 and CDR2 sequences are SGHAT and FQDESV (reference sequence). This CDR3 region has 12 residues. The V gene lost 3 bases and the J gene lost 0 bases, with 3 bases spanning the gap. The PCR ran on 60 Vbeta and 13 Jbeta primers. The protocol was immunoSEQ multiplex PCR, while the TCRdb copy is restricted to in-frame clones and leaves out a portion. The table lists around 160,000 clones, nearly 80% of them singletons. Sequencing was performed on PBMCs. This rearrangement joins TRBV11-1 to TRBJ2-7; no clear D gene. The source of this sequence is a man aged 50 to 59 in good health and CMV-seropositive. The CDR3 sequence: CASSFSSYEQYF. For the CDR3, the DNA is TGTGCCAGCAGCTTCAGCTCCTACGAGCAGTACTTC.